A selection of T cell receptor beta chains follows, all from one sample in a study of regulatory T cells in long-lasting Graves disease. TCRdb reprocessed the multiplex PCR reads via MiXCR and lists one record per CDR3 protein. The sample has about 290,000 distinct CDR3 sequences, around a fifth seen once. The specimen comprised peripheral blood mononuclear cells (PBMCs), sampled when the disease was refractory, from a patient treated with antithyroid drugs. The receptors were sampled from a female donor with Graves disease. Each CDR3 is given with its conserved first and last residue. D genes are given only for firm matches. Size is omitted from some rows. Given values are once, few, many or a class for expanded clones.

v_call,clone_size,d_call,j_call,cdr3_aa,cdr3_nt
TRBV28,.,TRBD2,TRBJ2-2,CASLARTSGNTGGLFF,TGTGCCAGCTTAGCTCGGACTAGCGGAAACACCGGGGGGCTGTTTTTT
TRBV2,many,TRBD1,TRBJ1-6,CASCITGQTNSPLHF,TGTGCCAGCTGTATAACGGGACAGACTAATTCACCCCTCCACTTT
TRBV19,.,.,TRBJ2-7,CASSRGESSYEQYF,TGTGCCAGTAGTAGGGGGGAGAGCTCCTACGAGCAGTACTTC
TRBV3-1,few,.,TRBJ1-5,CASSQSGTHQPQHF,TGTGCCAGCAGCCAATCAGGAACCCATCAGCCCCAGCATTTT
TRBV5-8,once,.,TRBJ2-1,CASRLNNEQFF,TGTGCCAGCCGTTTAAACAATGAGCAGTTCTTC
TRBV2,.,TRBD1,TRBJ2-5,CASRTRTGQETQYF,TGTGCCAGCAGGACCCGGACAGGGCAAGAGACCCAGTACTTC
TRBV29-1,many,TRBD1,TRBJ2-4,CSVQPGQGVGIQYF,TGCAGCGTACAACCGGGACAGGGGGTGGGCATTCAGTACTTC
TRBV3-1,few,.,TRBJ2-2,CASSQQAGGELFF,TGTGCCAGCAGCCAGCAAGCCGGCGGGGAGCTGTTTTTT
TRBV7-2,many,TRBD2,TRBJ2-7,CASSLVGTSGTLSSYEQYF,TGTGCCAGCAGCTTAGTCGGGACTAGCGGGACGCTCAGCTCCTACGAGCAGTACTTC
TRBV11-2,.,.,TRBJ2-3,CASSLLRDTQYF,TGTGCCAGCAGCCTCCTGCGGGATACGCAGTATTTT
TRBV6-1,.,.,TRBJ2-1,CASSPRGRKGINEQFF,TGTGCCAGCAGTCCTCGAGGACGGAAAGGGATCAATGAGCAGTTCTTC
TRBV3-1,.,.,TRBJ1-2,CASSLLRAGGYTF,TGTGCCAGCAGCCTCTTGCGGGCGGGTGGCTACACCTTC
TRBV11-2,many,.,TRBJ1-4,CASSQAAGDDEKLFF,TGTGCCAGCAGCCAGGCTGCCGGGGACGATGAAAAACTGTTTTTT
TRBV19,.,.,TRBJ1-6,CASSGTPYNSPLHF,TGTGCCAGTAGCGGGACTCCGTATAATTCACCCCTCCACTTT
TRBV30,.,TRBD1,TRBJ1-4,CAWNGQGASEKLFF,TGTGCCTGGAATGGACAGGGGGCGAGTGAAAAACTGTTTTTT
TRBV11-2,many,.,TRBJ2-2,CASSSFRRGAHTGELFF,TGTGCCAGCAGCTCCTTCAGGAGGGGAGCGCACACCGGGGAGCTGTTTTTT
TRBV15,many,TRBD1,TRBJ2-2,CATSRDVGQGPGELFF,TGTGCCACCAGCAGAGACGTGGGACAGGGACCCGGGGAGCTGTTTTTT
TRBV6-5,few,.,TRBJ2-7,CASSYIRDTAYEQYF,TGTGCCAGCAGTTATATTAGGGACACAGCCTACGAGCAGTACTTC
TRBV7-3,.,TRBD2,TRBJ2-3,CASSTLAGSTDTQYF,TGTGCCAGCAGCACGTTAGCGGGGAGCACAGATACGCAGTATTTT
TRBV27,many,.,TRBJ1-2,CASSFDGAGYGYTF,TGTGCCAGCAGCTTTGACGGGGCGGGCTATGGCTACACCTTC
TRBV20-1,few,TRBD1,TRBJ2-3,CSALPGQANTDTQYF,TGCAGTGCCTTACCCGGACAGGCGAACACAGATACGCAGTATTTT
TRBV28,many,TRBD2,TRBJ2-2,CASSTGTSGRALAGELFF,TGTGCCAGCAGTACGGGGACTAGCGGGAGGGCCCTCGCCGGGGAGCTGTTTTTT
TRBV28,.,.,TRBJ2-1,CASTAGGSYNEQFF,TGTGCCAGCACGGCGGGTGGCTCCTACAATGAGCAGTTCTTC
TRBV5-6,few,TRBD1,TRBJ1-2,CASSRGPLLNYGYTF,TGTGCCAGCAGCAGGGGGCCCTTACTTAACTATGGCTACACCTTC
TRBV7-4,many,TRBD1,TRBJ1-2,CASSKGTVMDPGYTF,TGTGCCAGCAGCAAAGGGACAGTCATGGACCCGGGCTACACCTTC
TRBV4-3,few,.,TRBJ2-5,CASSQDLARAETQYF,TGCGCCAGCAGCCAAGATCTAGCCCGGGCGGAGACCCAGTACTTC
TRBV28,many,.,TRBJ2-2,CASRYEHLSTGELFF,TGTGCCAGCAGATACGAACACCTGAGCACCGGGGAGCTGTTTTTT
TRBV7-9,few,.,TRBJ2-2,CASNLGPEPTGELFF,TGTGCCAGCAACCTAGGCCCTGAACCCACCGGGGAGCTGTTTTTT
TRBV19,.,.,TRBJ2-7,CASSMGDGGYEQYF,TGTGCCAGTAGTATGGGAGACGGGGGATACGAGCAGTACTTC
TRBV28,.,.,TRBJ2-7,CASRSELLYEQYF,TGTGCCAGCAGGTCAGAACTACTCTACGAGCAGTACTTC
TRBV5-1,.,TRBD2,TRBJ2-5,CASSSEGTSGGPEETQYF,TGCGCCAGCAGCTCCGAGGGGACTAGCGGAGGCCCCGAAGAGACCCAGTACTTC
TRBV11-1,many,.,TRBJ1-1,CASSLRTTEAFF,TGTGCCAGCAGCTTAAGGACCACTGAAGCTTTCTTT
TRBV28,many,.,TRBJ2-7,CASRSGVSYEQYF,TGTGCCAGCAGAAGCGGCGTCTCCTACGAGCAGTACTTC
TRBV30,.,.,TRBJ2-6,CAWRGAGGSGWANVLTF,TGTGCCTGGAGAGGGGCAGGCGGCTCCGGCTGGGCCAACGTCCTGACTTTC
TRBV24-1,few,TRBD1,TRBJ1-5,CATSGGQAGSNQPQHF,TGTGCCACCAGTGGCGGACAGGCCGGGAGCAATCAGCCCCAGCATTTT
TRBV7-2,few,.,TRBJ1-2,CASSPYGTDLRGYTF,TGTGCCAGCAGCCCTTATGGGACCGACCTGCGCGGCTACACCTTC
TRBV20-1,few,TRBD1,TRBJ2-7,CSAPRTGIPYEQYF,TGCAGTGCTCCACGGACAGGGATTCCCTACGAGCAGTACTTC
TRBV30,.,.,TRBJ2-3,CAWSLRVVITDTQYF,TGTGCCTGGAGTCTCAGGGTCGTTATTACAGATACGCAGTATTTT
TRBV7-8,.,TRBD2,TRBJ2-1,CASSLTRAGGPNEQFF,TGTGCCAGCAGCTTAACTCGCGCGGGAGGCCCCAATGAGCAGTTCTTC
TRBV2,many,TRBD1,TRBJ1-5,CASTVRDRGYGQPQHF,TGTGCCAGCACGGTCCGGGACAGGGGGTACGGCCAGCCCCAGCATTTT
TRBV28,.,.,TRBJ1-5,CVSKGVISNQPQHF,TGTGTCAGCAAGGGAGTTATAAGCAATCAGCCCCAGCATTTT
TRBV30,few,.,TRBJ1-2,CAWSVEGFYGYTF,TGTGCCTGGAGTGTAGAAGGTTTCTATGGCTACACCTTC
TRBV28,.,.,TRBJ1-4,CASSSPPGREDEKLFF,TGTGCCAGCAGTTCCCCTCCCGGGCGGGAGGATGAAAAACTGTTTTTT
TRBV14,few,.,TRBJ2-2,CASRQAGSAGELFF,TGTGCCAGCAGACAAGCCGGGAGCGCCGGGGAGCTGTTTTTT
TRBV16,many,.,TRBJ1-1,CASSPSRGMWTEAFF,TGTGCCAGCAGCCCCTCCCGGGGCATGTGGACTGAAGCTTTCTTT
TRBV20-1,few,.,TRBJ2-7,CSARLVATYEQYF,TGCAGTGCTCGACTAGTGGCGACCTACGAGCAGTACTTC
TRBV20-1,.,TRBD2,TRBJ2-7,CSARPPLAGYNEQYF,TGCAGTGCTAGACCCCCCCTAGCGGGATACAACGAGCAGTACTTC
TRBV2,.,.,TRBJ2-7,CASSAVGGDLSEGVNEQYF,TGTGCCAGCAGCGCGGTGGGGGGCGATCTGTCCGAAGGGGTAAACGAGCAGTACTTC
TRBV7-2,.,TRBD1,TRBJ2-2,CASSKPGTGTGELFF,TGTGCCAGCAGCAAACCCGGGACAGGCACCGGGGAGCTGTTTTTT
TRBV29-1,.,.,TRBJ2-7,CSVDLQGEQYF,TGCAGCGTTGATTTACAGGGCGAGCAGTACTTC
TRBV7-9,few,.,TRBJ1-3,CASSSVSGNTIYF,TGTGCCAGCAGCTCTGTCTCTGGAAACACCATATATTTT
TRBV10-3,.,.,TRBJ2-4,CAISDSGNGIQYF,TGTGCCATCAGTGACAGCGGCAACGGCATTCAGTACTTC
TRBV6-9,.,TRBD1,TRBJ1-5,CASSYGGGVQPQHF,TGTGCCAGCAGTTATGGAGGGGGCGTTCAGCCCCAGCATTTT
TRBV28,many,.,TRBJ1-2,CASRPGVIYGYTF,TGTGCCAGCAGACCGGGGGTGATCTATGGCTACACCTTC
TRBV29-1,few,.,TRBJ1-1,CSVGRDYDTEAFF,TGCAGCGTTGGGCGAGATTACGACACTGAAGCTTTCTTT
TRBV20-1,many,.,TRBJ2-7,CSARAGLPYEQYF,TGCAGTGCTAGGGCAGGCCTCCCCTACGAGCAGTACTTC
TRBV4-1,.,.,TRBJ2-5,CASSQELGGTGPLETQYF,TGCGCCAGCAGCCAAGAATTGGGAGGGACAGGCCCATTGGAGACCCAGTACTTC
TRBV5-6,.,TRBD2,TRBJ2-2,CASSPRTRTNTGELFF,TGTGCCAGCAGCCCACGGACTAGGACCAACACCGGGGAGCTGTTTTTT
TRBV2,many,.,TRBJ2-5,CASSEVRSGSHQETQYF,TGTGCCAGCAGTGAAGTTAGGTCGGGCAGCCACCAAGAGACCCAGTACTTC